This TCR beta chain originates from a study of metastatic and nonmetastatic thyroid tumors. The CDR3 covers 14 residues. CDR1 SGHRS and CDR2 YFSETQ come from the germline V gene. J was trimmed by 7 bases and V by 5 bases; bases with no gene match: 5. Whole-study findings and limits: Versus benign nodules, malignant thyroid tumors reportedly had significantly higher TCR beta diversity, in blood and tumor.

Per the original data handling: Using the CDR3 differences seen across clinicopathological groups, the authors built a distant-metastasis classifier for papillary thyroid cancer, which was meant to discriminate distant-metastatic patients. TCRdb redid the clone calls on the PCR reads using MiXCR. For this entry, the V and J calls and clone size follow TCRdb and not the study's own pipeline. This table has tens of thousands of clones, over 10% appearing once. Thyroid surgery was preceded by no treatment in any patient. This clone was counted ten times or more. Its matching antigen is unknown. V gene TRBV5-1 combines with J gene TRBJ2-1; 11 positions agree with TRBD2. Material: blood. This sequence was found in a female donor with papillary thyroid cancer or a benign thyroid nodule (not recorded which). Some clones in this sample may be carry-over from other donors' samples. The CDR3 DNA follows: TGCGCCAGCAGAGTCTTAGCGGGAGGGAATGAGCAGTTCTTC. Amino acids: CASRVLAGGNEQFF.